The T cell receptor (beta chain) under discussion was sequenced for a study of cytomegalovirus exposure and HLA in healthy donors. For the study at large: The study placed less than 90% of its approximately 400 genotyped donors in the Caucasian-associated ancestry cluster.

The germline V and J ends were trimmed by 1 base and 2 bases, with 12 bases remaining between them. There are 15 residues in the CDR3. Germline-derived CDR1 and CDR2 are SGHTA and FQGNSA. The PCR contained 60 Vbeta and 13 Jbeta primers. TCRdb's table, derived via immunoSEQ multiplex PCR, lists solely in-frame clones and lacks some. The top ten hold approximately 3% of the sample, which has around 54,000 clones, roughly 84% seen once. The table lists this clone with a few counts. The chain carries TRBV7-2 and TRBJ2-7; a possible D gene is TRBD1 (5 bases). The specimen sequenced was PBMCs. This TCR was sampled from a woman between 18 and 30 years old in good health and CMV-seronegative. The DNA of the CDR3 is TGTGCCAGCAGCTTAGGGTCAGGGTCTCCCTACGAGCAGTACTTC. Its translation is CASSLGSGSPYEQYF.